A selection of T cell receptor beta chains follows, all from one sample in a study of T-cell reconstitution after alpha-beta-depleted transplantation in children. TCRdb independently ran MiXCR on the PCR reads; one entry per CDR3 protein. This sample has some 840,000 distinct CDR3 sequences, with 16% found just once. The sequencing used PBMCs, mostly from graft donor cells, collected 360 days after TCRalphabeta/CD19-depleted stem cell transplant. The source is a male patient between 10 and 17 years old who had a stem cell transplant for acute lymphoblastic leukemia, so the T cells may come from the graft donor. Each CDR3 is given with its conserved first and last residue. The D gene is left open where the match is weak. The listing skips clone size in some rows; elsewhere it reads once, few, many or a size class.

v_gene	abundance	d_gene	j_gene	CDR3aa	CDR3nt
TRBV12-3/TRBV12-4	.	.	TRBJ1-2	CASSATNYGYTF	TGTGCCAGCTCAGCGACTAACTATGGCTACACCTTC
TRBV11-3	.	.	TRBJ2-3	CASSLDLLGTQYF	TGTGCCAGCAGCTTAGATCTGCTTGGTACGCAGTATTTT
TRBV11-2	few	.	TRBJ2-7	CASEGVVSYEQYF	TGTGCCAGTGAAGGAGTCGTCTCCTACGAGCAGTACTTC
TRBV5-1	.	.	TRBJ2-1	CASSLSDDEQFF	TGCGCCAGCAGCTTAAGCGACGATGAGCAGTTCTTC
TRBV18	.	.	TRBJ2-7	CASSPAPPGSSYEQYF	TGTGCCAGCTCACCAGCGCCCCCAGGTAGCTCCTACGAGCAGTACTTC
TRBV7-3	few	TRBD2	TRBJ2-7	CASSLRGSVPYEQYF	TGTGCCAGCAGCTTACGCGGGAGCGTCCCCTACGAGCAGTACTTC
TRBV2	.	.	TRBJ2-2	CASSEALQLPGNTGELFF	TGTGCCAGCAGTGAAGCGCTTCAACTACCTGGAAACACCGGGGAGCTGTTTTTT
TRBV9	many	.	TRBJ1-2	CASSVRPVDYGYTF	TGTGCCAGCAGCGTACGGCCAGTCGACTATGGCTACACCTTC
TRBV12-3/TRBV12-4	.	TRBD2	TRBJ2-5	CASSPGGRKGETQYF	TGTGCCAGCAGTCCGGGAGGGCGAAAGGGAGAGACCCAGTACTTC
TRBV5-1	few	TRBD1	TRBJ1-2	CASSPTGTGVYGYTF	TGCGCCAGCAGCCCGACCGGGACAGGGGTATATGGCTACACCTTC
TRBV3-1	many	TRBD1	TRBJ1-2	CASSRGQGYVGYTF	TGTGCCAGCAGCCGAGGACAGGGGTACGTTGGCTACACCTTC
TRBV4-1	.	.	TRBJ2-3	CASSHNSARGADTQYF	TGCGCCAGCAGCCATAATAGTGCGAGAGGGGCAGATACGCAGTATTTT
TRBV3-1	few	.	TRBJ1-4	CASSQWEEKLFF	TGTGCCAGCAGCCAATGGGAAGAAAAACTGTTTTTT
TRBV11-2	.	.	TRBJ2-7	CASSLGTLRSSSYEQYF	TGTGCCAGCAGCCTAGGGACGCTTAGATCGAGCTCCTACGAGCAGTACTTC
TRBV7-2	.	.	TRBJ1-5	CASSLGVQGFSNQPQHF	TGTGCCAGCAGCTTAGGGGTTCAGGGTTTTAGCAATCAGCCCCAGCATTTT
TRBV28	few	.	TRBJ2-1	CASGRGAGRSYNEQFF	TGTGCCAGCGGACGGGGGGCGGGAAGGTCCTACAATGAGCAGTTCTTC
TRBV5-1	few	.	TRBJ2-7	CASSLAPGLYEQYF	TGCGCCAGCAGCTTGGCCCCCGGGTTGTACGAGCAGTACTTC
TRBV5-1	.	TRBD1	TRBJ2-1	CASSSQTGQRHNEQFF	TGCGCCAGCAGCTCCCAGACAGGGCAACGCCACAATGAGCAGTTCTTC
TRBV5-1	few	.	TRBJ2-7	CASSPTPLPSSYEQYF	TGCGCCAGCAGCCCAACTCCTTTGCCCAGCTCCTACGAGCAGTACTTC
TRBV12-3/TRBV12-4	.	.	TRBJ1-2	CASSYLTGFGYGYTF	TGTGCCAGCAGCTACTTAACAGGGTTCGGCTATGGCTACACCTTC
TRBV20-1	few	TRBD1	TRBJ1-2	CSARDTRDRGRYGYTF	TGCAGTGCTAGAGATACCCGGGACAGGGGGAGGTATGGCTACACCTTC
TRBV5-1	.	.	TRBJ2-7	CASRILTGTSYEQYF	TGCGCCAGTCGGATCCTAACGGGGACCTCCTACGAGCAGTACTTC
TRBV5-1	few	.	TRBJ2-7	CASSLQPPSYEQYF	TGCGCCAGCAGCTTACAGCCACCATCCTACGAGCAGTACTTC
TRBV20-1	few	.	TRBJ2-7	CSASQAGYLYEQYF	TGCAGTGCTAGTCAAGCGGGCTACCTCTACGAGCAGTACTTC
TRBV5-1	.	.	TRBJ2-1	CASRQDTVQMWKFF	TGCGCCAGCAGACAGGATACAGTTCAGATGTGGAAGTTCTTC
TRBV24-1	.	.	TRBJ2-1	CATRFWNEQFF	TGTGCCACCAGGTTTTGGAATGAGCAGTTCTTC
TRBV7-8	.	TRBD2	TRBJ2-7	CASSTIGGGFAEQYF	TGTGCCAGCAGCACAATCGGGGGGGGTTTTGCCGAGCAGTACTTC
TRBV4-1	.	TRBD2	TRBJ2-7	CASSQVGTSGRFAHEQYF	TGCGCCAGCAGCCAAGTTGGAACTAGCGGGAGGTTCGCCCACGAGCAGTACTTC
TRBV12-3/TRBV12-4	.	TRBD2	TRBJ2-7	CASRTGTSGSGEQYF	TGTGCCAGCAGGACCGGGACTAGCGGGAGTGGCGAGCAGTACTTC
TRBV7-9	many	TRBD2	TRBJ2-7	CASSLGAHSGRAHEQYF	TGTGCCAGCAGCCTGGGGGCACATAGCGGGAGGGCCCACGAGCAGTACTTC
TRBV25-1	.	TRBD2	TRBJ2-5	CASSEYIGVLAGAQETQYF	TGTGCCAGCAGTGAATATATCGGGGTACTAGCGGGAGCCCAAGAGACCCAGTACTTC
TRBV7-8	many	.	TRBJ2-3	CASSLAFGTLRPDTQYF	TGTGCCAGCAGCTTAGCCTTTGGCACCCTAAGGCCAGATACGCAGTATTTT
TRBV24-1	many	.	TRBJ1-5	CATSDLQGQGPQHF	TGTGCCACCAGTGACCTCCAGGGGCAGGGGCCCCAGCATTTT
TRBV2	.	.	TRBJ1-2	CASPAATDSLYGYTF	TGTGCCAGCCCCGCGGCGACGGACAGTTTATATGGCTACACCTTC
TRBV9	.	.	TRBJ2-3	CASSPQWGPSSTDTQYF	TGTGCCAGCAGCCCACAATGGGGGCCCTCTAGCACAGATACGCAGTATTTT
TRBV7-2	.	.	TRBJ2-1	CASSFPGAYNEQFF	TGTGCCAGCAGCTTCCCAGGAGCGTACAATGAGCAGTTCTTC
TRBV29-1	few	.	TRBJ2-1	CSVDGGRSYNEQFF	TGCAGCGTTGATGGGGGTCGCTCCTACAATGAGCAGTTCTTC
TRBV29-1	few	.	TRBJ2-1	CSVTKVSRLSINNEQFF	TGCAGCGTTACCAAGGTTAGCCGCCTCTCTATTAACAATGAGCAGTTCTTC
TRBV20-1	few	.	TRBJ2-7	CSASPTIRAGEQYF	TGCAGTGCTTCTCCTACCATTAGGGCGGGCGAGCAGTACTTC
TRBV6-1	.	TRBD2	TRBJ2-7	CASSTWEGMGYEQYF	TGTGCCAGCAGTACATGGGAGGGAATGGGATACGAGCAGTACTTC
TRBV6-5	many	TRBD1	TRBJ2-3	CASSSFPGQGAADTQYF	TGTGCCAGCAGTTCCTTTCCGGGACAGGGGGCTGCAGATACGCAGTATTTT
TRBV27	many	TRBD1	TRBJ2-1	CASSSTGFNEQFF	TGTGCCAGCAGTTCGACAGGGTTCAATGAGCAGTTCTTC
TRBV5-5	few	.	TRBJ2-7	CASSLVEGGSYEQYF	TGTGCCAGCAGCTTGGTAGAAGGGGGGAGCTACGAGCAGTACTTC
TRBV10-3	few	.	TRBJ2-1	CATSAGVAYNEQFF	TGTGCCACTTCCGCAGGGGTTGCCTACAATGAGCAGTTCTTC
TRBV20-1	.	TRBD2	TRBJ2-2	CSASGRIAGELFF	TGCAGTGCTAGCGGGAGGATCGCCGGGGAGCTGTTTTTT
TRBV12-3/TRBV12-4	few	TRBD2	TRBJ2-1	CASSSLAGVYEQFF	TGTGCCAGCAGTTCCTTAGCGGGAGTGTATGAGCAGTTCTTC
TRBV7-2	.	.	TRBJ2-7	CASSWDVGRSYEQYF	TGTGCCAGCAGCTGGGACGTCGGCCGATCCTACGAGCAGTACTTC
TRBV11-2	.	.	TRBJ2-5	CASSFGLETQYF	TGTGCCAGCAGCTTCGGGTTAGAGACCCAGTACTTC
TRBV29-1	few	TRBD2	TRBJ2-7	CSVGEGQQYF	TGCAGCGTTGGGGAGGGGCAGCAGTACTTC
TRBV4-1	.	.	TRBJ2-2	CASSQGRLRRGQNTGELFF	TGCGCCAGCAGCCAAGGAAGGCTGCGTAGGGGACAGAACACCGGGGAGCTGTTTTTT